This passage covers 7 T cell receptor beta chains from one sample sequenced in a study of cytomegalovirus exposure and HLA in healthy donors. Primers for the PCR totalled 60 Vbeta and 13 Jbeta. The method was immunoSEQ multiplex PCR; TCRdb's version includes in-frame clones alone and lacks a portion of them. The sample has fewer than 200,000 clones, 82% seen once. The sequencing input was PBMCs. The receptor source for this set is a girl aged 2 to 10 in good health and CMV-seropositive.

The chain has TRBV28 and TRBJ2-7; D not certain. V gave up 3 bases and J gave up 0 bases, with 3 bases separating them. The CDR3 consists of 12 residues. CDR1 is MDHEN, CDR2 SYDVKM, per germline. The CDR3 bases are TGTGCCAGCAGTTTCAGCTCCTACGAGCAGTACTTC. This encodes CASSFSSYEQYF.

This clone has just one count. CDR3 DNA: TGTGCCAGCAGTTCCCCAGGGCTCAACTATGGCTACACCTTC. Translating gives CASSSPGLNYGYTF. The gene calls are TRBV28 and TRBJ1-2, with D possibly TRBD1 on 5 matching bases. CDR1 MDHEN and CDR2 SYDVKM come from the germline V gene. Trimming pared 4 bases from V and 2 bases from J, leaving 11 bases between. The CDR3 runs to 14 residues.

The CDR3 spells CASSFGTSAEQFF. The CDR3 DNA follows: TGCGCCAGCAGCTTTGGGACTAGCGCCGAGCAGTTCTTC. The chain links TRBV5-1 to TRBJ2-1, with TRBD2 identical over 10 bases. In germline, CDR1 is SGHRS, CDR2 YFSETQ. The V segment lost 2 bases and the J segment 10 bases; nucleotides outside the gene matches: 3. This CDR3 contains 13 residues.

The chain combines TRBV5-1 with TRBJ2-3, with 14 bases lining up with TRBD2. The CDR3 loop spans 15 amino acids. From germline, CDR1 is SGHRS and CDR2 YFSETQ. With 5 bases clipped from V and 14 bases from J, the junction kept 13 bases outside the gene matches. CDR3 in DNA: TGCGCCAGCAGAAAACCGGGACTAGCGGGAGAAAGGTGGTATTTT. It is translated as CASRKPGLAGERWYF.

The V gene is TRBV6-1, the J gene TRBJ2-6; D gene uncertain. V was trimmed by 6 bases and J by 0 bases, leaving 9 bases between them. The CDR3 runs to 15 residues. Per germline, CDR1 MNHNS and CDR2 SASEGT. This chain's CDR3 is CASSGFSSGANVLTF. CDR3 DNA: TGTGCCAGCAGCGGGTTCAGCTCTGGGGCCAACGTCCTGACTTTC.

This clone turned up a few times. The rearrangement joins TRBV30 to TRBJ2-7, with 10 bases aligning to TRBD1. The J segment lost 5 bases and the V segment lost 6 bases, leaving 7 bases of the junction unmatched. This CDR3 spans 13 amino acids. Germline V CDR1 and CDR2: GTSNPN, SVGIG (reference sequence). The CDR3 DNA reads as TGTGCCTGTCAAGGGACAGGGGCCCACGAGCAGTACTTC. Translated, it gives CACQGTGAHEQYF. Full variable domain (rest looked up from reference TRBV30 and TRBJ2-7): SQTIHQWPATLVQPVGSPLSLECTVEGTSNPNLYWYRQAAGRGLQLLFYSVGIGQISSEVPQNLSASRPQDRQFILSSKKLLLSDSGFYLCACQGTGAHEQYFGPGTRLTVT.

The chain combines TRBV5-1 with TRBJ2-3; D uncertain. CDR1 and CDR2 (germline): SGHRS, YFSETQ. Trimming removed 7 bases from V and 1 base from J, with 13 bases in between. CDR3 length: 14 amino acids. This CDR3 is CASATVDRTDTQYF. For the CDR3, the DNA is TGCGCCAGCGCCACTGTCGATCGCACAGATACGCAGTATTTT.